These 20 T cell receptor beta chains originate from one sample sequenced in a study of T-cell reconstitution after alpha-beta-depleted transplantation in children (dated by TCRdb to 2016 to 2018). Library generation was performed with PCR. TCRdb names Illumina HiSeq 2500 as the instrument used. TCR library preparation used molecular barcoding, with unique molecular identifiers applied to normalize quantification of the TCRbeta repertoire. TCRdb's own reprocessing of the public reads used fastp at Q25 and MiXCR and kept productive beta chains. Rows with one shared CDR3 protein collapse into an entry with the most common genes and DNA. The sample table records approximately 250,000 distinct CDR3 sequences; more than 7.5% of these occur just once. In total, the top ten clones hold roughly 5.1% of the sample. Sequencing used PBMCs from the stem cell graft donor, obtained from the stem cell graft. Every receptor here comes from a human donor who donated a stem cell graft to a child with SCID.

This clonotype was seen a single time. V and J are TRBV5-1 and TRBJ2-1; tentative D call: TRBD2 (6 bases). Trimming took 4 bases from V and 0 from J, leaving 11 bases between them. The CDR3 covers 15 residues. Looked up from germline, CDR1 is SGHRS and CDR2 is YFSETQ. The CDR3 DNA follows: TGCGCCAGCAGCCCCGGGGACTTCTCCTACAATGAGCAGTTCTTC. This translates into CASSPGDFSYNEQFF. The whole variable domain, remainder taken from reference TRBV5-1 and TRBJ2-1, is KAGVTQTPRYLIKTRGQQVTLSCSPISGHRSVSWYQQTPGQGLQFLFEYFSETQRNKGNFPGRFSGRQFSNSRSEMNVSTLELGDSALYLCASSPGDFSYNEQFFGPGTRLTVL.

In the case of this clonotype: Since a much larger clone is just one base distant, this may be a read error. This chain uses TRBV13 with TRBJ2-7; D is undetermined. This CDR3 region has 12 residues. CDR1 and CDR2 (germline): PRHDT, FYEKMQ (reference sequence). CDR3 sequence (DNA): TGTGCCAGCAGCTTTGTCGAGACATGGGTCCGATTC. It specifies CASSFVETWVRF.

This clonotype was detected ten times or more. The chain carries TRBV9 and TRBJ2-5; 7 nucleotides match TRBD2. With 0 bases clipped from V and 4 bases from J, the junction kept 3 bases outside the gene matches. This CDR3 has 14 residues. Germline V gene data show CDR1 as SGDLS and CDR2 as YYNGEE. CDR3 sequence reads: CASSVGLASETQYF. The CDR3, as DNA: TGTGCCAGCAGCGTAGGACTAGCATCAGAGACCCAGTACTTC.

This clonotype was recorded at least ten times. The V and J genes are TRBV5-1 and TRBJ2-2; D perhaps matches TRBD1 (6 bases). The CDR3 spans 17 residues. Germline CDR1 SGHRS, CDR2 YFSETQ. Between the trimmed V and J ends, which lost 0 bases and 7 bases, there was a span of 19 bases. The CDR3 here is CASSLAGPQGRNGELFF. The CDR3 DNA is TGCGCCAGCAGCTTGGCCGGTCCCCAGGGGAGAAACGGGGAGCTGTTTTTT.

Worth noting for this clonotype: Possible read error: a much larger clone is one base away. V usage is TRBV18 and J usage is TRBJ2-5, with D perhaps TRBD1 or TRBD2 (5 bases each). Trimming stripped 5 bases from V and 2 bases from J, with 15 bases between. This CDR3 spans 15 amino acids. CDR1 KGHSH and CDR2 LQKENI come from the germline V gene. The CDR3 reads CASSASGTRQETQYF. CDR3 nucleotides: TGTGCCAGCTCAGCATCAGGGACCCGTCAAGAGACCCAGTACTTC. Combining the CDR3 with reference TRBV18 and TRBJ2-5 gives the whole variable domain NAGVMQNPRHLVRRRGQEARLRCSPMKGHSHVYWYRQLPEEGLKFMVYLQKENIIDESGMPKERFSAEFPKEGPSILRIQQVVRGDSAAYFCASSASGTRQETQYFGPGTRLLVL.

This clonotype was picked up many times. J is TRBJ2-3 and V is TRBV7-9; D is undetermined. Trimming removed 5 bases from V and 3 bases from J, with 6 bases in between. The germline CDR1 and CDR2 sequences are SEHNR and FQNEAQ (reference sequence). This CDR3 is 12 amino acids long. Here the CDR3 reads CASSIGTDTQYF. CDR3 DNA: TGTGCCAGCAGCATCGGAACAGATACGCAGTATTTT.

Details on this clonotype: The germline gene is not matched at one end of the junction; a read error may be the cause. The genes are TRBV4-1 and TRBJ1-3, with D unresolved. Germline V gene lookup returns CDR1 MGHRA and CDR2 YSYEKL. CDR3 length: 17 residues. The CDR3 region is CASNQVVLGLSGNTIYF. The CDR3 DNA sequence: TGCGCCAGCAACCAAGTAGTCCTAGGCCTCTCTGGAAACACCATATATTTT.

This clonotype was detected ten times or more. The CDR3 spells CSARDKGGAFF. In DNA form, the CDR3 reads TGCAGTGCTAGAGATAAAGGGGGAGCTTTCTTT. The genes are TRBV20-1 and TRBJ1-1, with D possibly being TRBD1 (6 bases). The ends were cut back, 0 bases at V and 10 bases at J, with 9 bases in the middle. CDR3 length equals 11 residues. Germline CDR1 and CDR2: DFQATT and SNEGSKA (reference sequence).

This clonotype was counted a few times. The J gene is TRBJ1-1, the V gene TRBV6-5; D is possibly TRBD1 (6 bases). The CDR3 loop spans 15 amino acids. The V end was cut by 2 bases, the J end by 1 base, with 11 bases between. CDR1 and CDR2 from the germline V gene are MNHEY and SVGAGI. Here the CDR3 DNA reads TGTGCCAGCAGTTACGTAGGGGGAGGGAACACTGAAGCTTTCTTT. This encodes CASSYVGGGNTEAFF.

This clonotype turned up a few times. This sequence joins TRBV7-9 and TRBJ2-5; D possibly uses TRBD1 or TRBD2 (6 bases each). The ends were cut back, 1 base at V and 4 bases at J, with 13 bases in the middle. The CDR3 spans 15 residues. Germline V gene lookup returns CDR1 SEHNR and CDR2 FQNEAQ (reference sequence). The CDR3 DNA is TGTGCCAGCAGCTTAGGGGCCGGGGGCGGAGAGACCCAGTACTTC. This encodes CASSLGAGGGETQYF.

This clonotype occurred many times. The V gene is TRBV29-1, the J gene TRBJ1-4; D is unresolved. Germline values: CDR1 SQVTM, CDR2 ANQGSEA. V dropped 3 bases and J dropped 7 bases, with 15 bases sitting between them. The CDR3 length is 14 residues. The CDR3 DNA reads TGCAGCGTTGATGGCGGGTCGGGTGGTGAAAAACTGTTTTTT. Protein product: CSVDGGSGGEKLFF.

In this sample, this clonotype turned up many times. The chain employs TRBV29-1 and TRBJ1-2, with 8 bases aligning to TRBD1. Germline V gene data show CDR1 as SQVTM and CDR2 as ANQGSEA. J lost 5 bases, V lost 4 bases, and 9 bases had no gene match. The CDR3 length is 14 residues. In DNA, the CDR3 is TGCAGCGTTGTAAGCGGGGGACAGGTATATGGCTACACCTTC. Protein: CSVVSGGQVYGYTF.

This clonotype showed up many times. V and J are TRBV20-1 and TRBJ1-1; D remains unclear. This CDR3 spans 14 amino acids. V gave up 5 bases and J gave up 0 bases, with 13 bases separating them. CDR1 is DFQATT, CDR2 SNEGSKA, per germline (reference sequence). As DNA, the CDR3 is TGCAGTGCTCCGGGCTTTTCCATGAACACTGAAGCTTTCTTT. As protein: CSAPGFSMNTEAFF.

This clonotype occurred many times. The J gene is TRBJ2-5, the V gene TRBV9; TRBD1 matches at 8 bases. CDR1 and CDR2 (germline): SGDLS, YYNGEE. With V trimmed by 3 bases and J by 4 bases, 5 bases remained unmatched. The CDR3 is made up of 14 amino acids. CDR3 sequence: CASSAGTGLETQYF. For the CDR3, the DNA is TGTGCCAGCAGCGCCGGGACAGGACTAGAGACCCAGTACTTC.

This clonotype was detected many times. The J gene is TRBJ2-5, the V gene TRBV3-1; 10 nucleotides match TRBD2. CDR1 and CDR2 (germline): LGHDT, YNNKEL (reference sequence). The CDR3 runs to 14 residues. The V segment lost 1 base and the J segment 5 bases; nucleotides outside the gene matches: 1. The DNA of the CDR3 is TGTGCCAGCAGCCAAGGACTAGCGGGCGAGACCCAGTACTTC. Translation gives CASSQGLAGETQYF.

This clonotype showed up many times. The V and J genes are TRBV20-1 and TRBJ2-2; D is unresolved. Germline V gives CDR1 DFQATT, CDR2 SNEGSKA (reference sequence). CDR3 length: 14 residues. The germline V and J ends were trimmed by 3 bases and 2 bases, with 10 bases remaining between them. CDR3 loop: CSARAWANTGELFF. The DNA of the CDR3 is TGCAGTGCTAGGGCCTGGGCCAACACCGGGGAGCTGTTTTTT.

This clonotype was counted ten times or more. V is TRBV5-1 and J is TRBJ2-7, with D perhaps matching TRBD2 (7 bases). This CDR3 has 16 residues. Germline CDR1 and CDR2: SGHRS and YFSETQ. The V end lost 4 bases, the J end lost 2 bases, and 19 bases lay between the germline ends. The CDR3 region is CASSLLGGGTTYEQYF. Written as DNA, the CDR3 is TGCGCCAGCAGCCTATTAGGGGGAGGGACCACCTACGAGCAGTACTTC.

This clonotype came up many times. The J gene is TRBJ1-1, the V gene TRBV6-5, with D perhaps matching TRBD1 (6 bases). CDR1 MNHEY and CDR2 SVGAGI come from the germline V gene. The CDR3 loop spans 12 amino acids. The V gene lost 10 bases and the J gene lost 2 bases, with 11 bases spanning the gap. This CDR3 is CATSRGNTEAFF. The CDR3 DNA sequence: TGTGCCACCTCCAGGGGAAACACTGAAGCTTTCTTT.

CDR3 in DNA: TGTGCCAGCTCTCCGTGGCGCACTGAAGCTTTCTTT. This translates into CASSPWRTEAFF. The chain uses TRBV18 and TRBJ1-1; D not certain. V was cut by 6 bases and J by 4 bases, with 9 bases left in between. Germline V gene lookup returns CDR1 KGHSH and CDR2 LQKENI. The CDR3 runs to 12 residues.

This clonotype has a count of ten or more. The J gene is TRBJ2-2, the V gene TRBV5-1; D gene unclear. With 0 bases removed from V and 2 bases from J, the gap between germline ends came to 5 bases. Germline V gene lookup returns CDR1 SGHRS and CDR2 YFSETQ. The CDR3 is 14 residues long. The CDR3 coding sequence is TGCGCCAGCAGCTTGGGAATTAACACCGGGGAGCTGTTTTTT. Protein sequence: CASSLGINTGELFF.